One sample yielded the 26 T cell receptor beta chains listed below, sequenced in a study of cytomegalovirus exposure and HLA in healthy donors. PCR used 60 Vbeta primers and 13 Jbeta primers. The protocol was immunoSEQ multiplex PCR, while the TCRdb copy is restricted to in-frame clones and leaves out a portion. The sample data list 200,000 to 250,000 clones. The source material was PBMCs. The receptor source for this set is a woman aged 25-40 years in good health and CMV-seropositive.

The gene calls are TRBV5-1 and TRBJ1-1, with no clear D. The CDR3 loop spans 14 amino acids. Germline loops: CDR1 SGHRS, CDR2 YFSETQ. The V end lost 0 bases, the J end lost 1 base, and 7 bases lay between the germline ends. Here the CDR3 reads CASSLAHWNTEAFF. The CDR3 DNA sequence: TGCGCCAGCAGCTTGGCGCACTGGAACACTGAAGCTTTCTTT.

The rearrangement joins TRBV7-2 to TRBJ1-4; D is ambiguous. V lost 2 bases and J lost 0, with 7 bases in between. CDR3 length: 15 amino acids. Germline V gene sequence: CDR1 SGHTA, CDR2 FQGNSA. The CDR3 DNA reads TGTGCCAGCAGCTTAACCGGTGCAACTAATGAAAAACTGTTTTTT. Amino acid sequence: CASSLTGATNEKLFF. Based on the CDR3 plus reference TRBV7-2 and TRBJ1-4, the full variable domain is GAGVSQSPSNKVTEKGKDVELRCDPISGHTALYWYRQSLGQGLEFLIYFQGNSAPDKSGLPSDRFSAERTGGSVSTLTIQRTQQEDSAVYLCASSLTGATNEKLFFGSGTQLSVL.

The genes are TRBV18 and TRBJ2-7; possible D gene TRBD2, 5 bases. V was pared by 2 bases and J by 2 bases, with 13 bases between. This CDR3 contains 15 residues. From germline, CDR1 is KGHSH and CDR2 LQKENI. The CDR3 protein is CASSPWGALAYEQYF. CDR3 nucleotide sequence: TGTGCCAGCTCACCATGGGGAGCACTGGCCTACGAGCAGTACTTC.

The rearrangement joins TRBV6-5 to TRBJ2-5; TRBD2 agrees at 7 bases. The closer fit of TRBJ2-7 to the DNA end suggests the J call may be wrong. Germline CDR1 reads MNHEY; CDR2 reads SVGAGI. The CDR3 extends over 14 amino acids. DNA for the CDR3: TGTGCCAGCAGTACGGGGGGACTGACCTACGAGCAGTACTTC. This encodes CASSTGGLTYEQYF.

The rearrangement uses TRBV7-6 and TRBJ2-7; D is perhaps TRBD1 (6 bases). CDR3 length equals 14 residues. The germline CDR1 and CDR2 sequences are SGHVS and FNYEAQ. The V gene lost 3 bases and the J gene lost 1 base, with 10 bases spanning the gap. The CDR3 DNA follows: TGTGCCAGCAGCTTCGGGACAAATTCCTACGAGCAGTACTTC. This encodes CASSFGTNSYEQYF.

The chain is built from TRBV27 and TRBJ2-1, with TRBD2 identical over 10 bases. Germline CDR1 and CDR2: MNHEY and SMNVEV (reference sequence). The J segment lost 9 bases and the V segment lost 3 bases, leaving 17 bases of the junction unmatched. This CDR3 is 18 amino acids long. The CDR3 DNA reads TGTGCCAGCAGTTTGACAACACTAGCGGGGATAAATCGTGGTGAGCAGTTCTTC. Amino acids: CASSLTTLAGINRGEQFF.

This chain connects TRBV11-2 to TRBJ2-7, with D possibly matching TRBD1 (5 bases). CDR3 length: 12 residues. The V end lost 0 bases, the J end lost 8 bases, and 8 bases lay between the germline ends. CDR1 SGHAT and CDR2 FQNNGV come from the germline V gene. CDR3 sequence (DNA): TGTGCCAGCAGCTTAGACAGGGCAAAGCAGTACTTC. This codes for CASSLDRAKQYF. The variable domain in full, with the rest retrieved from reference TRBV11-2 and TRBJ2-7, is EAGVAQSPRYKIIEKRQSVAFWCNPISGHATLYWYQQILGQGPKLLIQFQNNGVVDDSQLPKDRFSAERLKGVDSTLKIQPAKLEDSAVYLCASSLDRAKQYFGPGTRLTVT.

This rearrangement joins TRBV5-1 to TRBJ2-7, with 8 positions matching TRBD1. The CDR3 has 14 residues. Germline V gives CDR1 SGHRS, CDR2 YFSETQ. J lost 2 bases, V lost 2 bases, and 3 bases had no gene match. The CDR3 reads CASSFSGGPYEQYF. CDR3 DNA sequence: TGCGCCAGCAGCTTCTCAGGGGGCCCCTACGAGCAGTACTTC.

The rearrangement uses TRBV2 and TRBJ2-1; D remains ambiguous. Deletions cut 5 bases from V and 12 bases from J, with 11 bases between. Per germline, CDR1 SNHLY and CDR2 FYNNEI. The CDR3 runs 11 residues. The CDR3 loop reads CASSLGVRQFF. DNA for the CDR3: TGTGCCAGCAGTCTAGGAGTTCGGCAGTTCTTC.

The chain joins TRBV28 to TRBJ2-1; D remains unclear. The CDR3 extends over 11 amino acids. Trimming removed 2 bases at V and 8 bases at J, with 4 bases between. The germline CDR1 and CDR2 sequences are MDHEN and SYDVKM. CDR3 in amino acids: CASSLIYEQFF. DNA of the CDR3: TGTGCCAGCAGTTTAATCTATGAGCAGTTCTTC.

The J gene is TRBJ2-7, the V gene TRBV28; 7 bases are a match to TRBD1. The J segment lost 7 bases and the V segment lost 6 bases, leaving 12 bases of the junction unmatched. Germline V gene lookup returns CDR1 MDHEN and CDR2 SYDVKM. The length of the CDR3 is 14 residues. The DNA for the CDR3 is TGTGCCAGCAGCTCAACTACAGGGGTGAGGGAGCAGTACTTC. Protein sequence: CASSSTTGVREQYF.

The chain uses TRBV10-1 and TRBJ1-1; no clear D. The V gene's germline CDR1 is WNHNN and CDR2 SYGVQD (reference sequence). CDR3 length equals 16 residues. V was shortened by 0 bases and J by 5 bases, with 16 bases between the two germline ends. The CDR3, as DNA: TGCGCCAGCAGTGAGTCGAGTGCCGCACCGAGTACTGAAGCTTTCTTT. Translated: CASSESSAAPSTEAFF.

The rearrangement uses TRBV7-8 and TRBJ1-2; D unresolved. The CDR3 runs 14 residues. The V gene's germline CDR1 is SGHVS and CDR2 FQNEAQ. The V gene lost 2 bases and the J gene lost 5 bases, with 12 bases spanning the gap. In DNA form, the CDR3 reads TGTGCCAGCAGCTTATCTGTTGGGCCTTATGGCTACACCTTC. Amino acid sequence: CASSLSVGPYGYTF.

The chain has TRBV10-3 and TRBJ1-3; 7 bases line up with TRBD1. The CDR3 extends over 15 amino acids. The junction had 4 bases not matched to a gene; V was cut back by 3 bases and J by 2 bases. Germline V gene data show CDR1 as ENHRY and CDR2 as SYGVKD. CDR3 protein: CAISDVTGPGNTIYF. The DNA for the CDR3 is TGTGCCATCAGTGACGTGACAGGGCCTGGAAACACCATATATTTT.

This chain links TRBV18 with TRBJ2-4, with 7 bases identical to TRBD2. Unmatched junction bases numbered 6, after V lost 5 bases and J lost 2 bases. Germline V CDR1 and CDR2: KGHSH, LQKENI. The CDR3 is 15 amino acids. Here the CDR3 DNA reads TGTGCCAGCTCAATACGAGCGGGAACCAAAAACATTCAGTACTTC. This encodes CASSIRAGTKNIQYF.

The gene calls are TRBV19 and TRBJ2-3; D remains ambiguous. CDR3 length: 14 amino acids. CDR1 LNHDA and CDR2 SQIVND come from the germline V gene (reference sequence). Trimming cost V 3 bases and J 0 bases, with 7 bases left between them. The CDR3 bases are TGTGCCAGTAGTATGCAGGCCAGCACAGATACGCAGTATTTT. Its protein product is CASSMQASTDTQYF. The whole variable domain, remainder taken from reference TRBV19 and TRBJ2-3, is DGGITQSPKYLFRKEGQNVTLSCEQNLNHDAMYWYRQDPGQGLRLIYYSQIVNDFQKGDIAEGYSVSREKKESFPLTVTSAQKNPTAFYLCASSMQASTDTQYFGPGTRLTVL.

This chain links TRBV18 with TRBJ1-4; D is perhaps TRBD1 (5 bases). CDR3 length: 16 residues. Germline V gene sequence: CDR1 KGHSH, CDR2 LQKENI. V was shortened by 5 bases and J by 3 bases, with 16 bases between the two germline ends. The CDR3 DNA reads as TGTGCCAGCTCAACCCATGATCCACAGGCTAATGAAAAACTGTTTTTT. Its protein is CASSTHDPQANEKLFF. The full variable domain, its missing parts supplied by reference TRBV18 and TRBJ1-4, is NAGVMQNPRHLVRRRGQEARLRCSPMKGHSHVYWYRQLPEEGLKFMVYLQKENIIDESGMPKERFSAEFPKEGPSILRIQQVVRGDSAAYFCASSTHDPQANEKLFFGSGTQLSVL.

This chain connects TRBV28 to TRBJ2-1; D might be TRBD1 (5 bases). The CDR3 sequence is 11 residues long. Trimming took 7 bases from V and 11 from J, leaving 12 bases between them. CDR1 and CDR2 (germline): MDHEN, SYDVKM. The CDR3 DNA reads TGTGCCAGCATGGGGCCTCAAAAGCAGTTCTTC. Translating it yields CASMGPQKQFF.

The chain couples TRBV6-5 to TRBJ1-3; 7 nucleotides align to TRBD1. Germline loops: CDR1 MNHEY, CDR2 SVGAGI. V was pared by 2 bases and J by 2 bases, with 3 bases of the junction left unmatched. CDR3 length equals 15 residues. CDR3 protein: CASSYDRDPGNTIYF. The CDR3 DNA sequence: TGTGCCAGCAGTTACGACAGGGACCCTGGAAACACCATATATTTT.

V is TRBV6-5 and J is TRBJ2-3, with 9 bases aligning to TRBD2. The CDR3 loop spans 15 amino acids. The ends lost 4 bases at V and 3 bases at J; junction bases unmatched: 5. CDR1 is MNHEY and CDR2 is SVGAGI in the germline V gene. CDR3 coding DNA: TGTGCCAGCAGTTTCTTAGCGGGGGTGACAGATACGCAGTATTTT. It codes for CASSFLAGVTDTQYF.

The V and J genes are TRBV15 and TRBJ1-1; D remains unclear. Between the trimmed V and J ends, which lost 2 bases and 1 base, there was a span of 8 bases. Germline V lookup: CDR1 LNHNV, CDR2 YYDKDF (reference sequence). There are 14 residues in the CDR3. This chain's CDR3 is CATSRQVANTEAFF. DNA for the CDR3: TGTGCCACCAGCAGACAGGTGGCGAACACTGAAGCTTTCTTT.

The V and J genes are TRBV7-9 and TRBJ1-3, with D perhaps TRBD1 (5 bases). CDR3 length: 14 residues. V was cut by 5 bases and J by 2 bases, with 10 bases left in between. Germline V gene lookup returns CDR1 SEHNR and CDR2 FQNEAQ (reference sequence). The CDR3 sequence: CASSAGSAGNTIYF. The CDR3 bases are TGTGCCAGCAGCGCAGGGTCTGCTGGAAACACCATATATTTT. Looking up the rest from reference TRBV7-9 and TRBJ1-3 gives the full variable domain: DTGVSQNPRHKITKRGQNVTFRCDPISEHNRLYWYRQTLGQGPEFLTYFQNEAQLEKSRLLSDRFSAERPKGSFSTLEIQRTEQGDSAMYLCASSAGSAGNTIYFGEGSWLTVV.

The chain couples TRBV7-8 to TRBJ2-1; 7 bases map to TRBD1. V shed 5 bases and J 6 bases; nucleotides not matched to a gene: 13. Germline CDR1 and CDR2: SGHVS and FQNEAQ. This CDR3 has 16 amino acids. The CDR3 DNA sequence: TGTGCCAGCAGCATTCCCAGAGGGGGCCACGGCAATGAGCAGTTCTTC. This gives the protein CASSIPRGGHGNEQFF.

This chain uses TRBV18 with TRBJ2-5; TRBD1 might be the D (6 bases). Germline V gene sequence: CDR1 KGHSH, CDR2 LQKENI. This CDR3 has 14 amino acids. The V and J ends lost 3 bases and 1 base respectively, with 9 bases between them. DNA of the CDR3: TGTGCCAGCTCACCCCAAGGGGGCCAAGAGACCCAGTACTTC. This codes for CASSPQGGQETQYF.

The chain couples TRBV30 to TRBJ1-5; 10 positions agree with TRBD1. Trimming removed 4 bases from V and 7 bases from J; junction bases left unmatched: 4. This CDR3 has 13 residues. Germline assignment: CDR1 GTSNPN and CDR2 SVGIG (reference sequence). DNA of the CDR3: TGTGCCTGGACCTTGACAGGGGGCCAGCCCCAGCATTTT. Protein sequence: CAWTLTGGQPQHF.

V and J are TRBV5-1 and TRBJ2-2; 10 bases are a match to TRBD1. The germline gives CDR1 SGHRS, CDR2 YFSETQ. V shed 3 bases and J 3 bases; nucleotides not matched to a gene: 5. The CDR3 is made up of 16 amino acids. The CDR3 region is CASSSPGTGDTGELFF. As DNA, the CDR3 is TGCGCCAGCAGCTCCCCCGGGACAGGGGACACCGGGGAGCTGTTTTTT.